This T cell receptor beta chain stems from a study of CD8+ T cells in alopecia areata. Study results and limitations: More clonal than normal scalp was lesional scalp, particularly alopecia totalis/universalis.

The CDR3 has 17 amino acids. V lost 2 bases and J lost 4; bases outside the gene matches: 10. The germline CDR1 and CDR2 sequences are SGHDN and FVKESK. For this clone: Its antigen is unknown.

RNA, once extracted, was reverse transcribed into cDNA for use as the sequencing template. Clones were read by immunoSEQ multiplex PCR, and TCRdb kept only the in-frame ones, dropping some. The sample carries around 140,000 clones, approximately 49% recorded once. The sample in question was CD4+ T cells sorted from blood, obtained at week 0. This chain connects TRBV14 to TRBJ2-1; 8 positions match TRBD2. The receptor comes from a human donor with alopecia areata. In nucleotides, the CDR3 is TGTGCCAGCAGCCAACTCTCGGCCGGGAGGGGGTACAATGAGCAGTTCTTC. Amino acids: CASSQLSAGRGYNEQFF.